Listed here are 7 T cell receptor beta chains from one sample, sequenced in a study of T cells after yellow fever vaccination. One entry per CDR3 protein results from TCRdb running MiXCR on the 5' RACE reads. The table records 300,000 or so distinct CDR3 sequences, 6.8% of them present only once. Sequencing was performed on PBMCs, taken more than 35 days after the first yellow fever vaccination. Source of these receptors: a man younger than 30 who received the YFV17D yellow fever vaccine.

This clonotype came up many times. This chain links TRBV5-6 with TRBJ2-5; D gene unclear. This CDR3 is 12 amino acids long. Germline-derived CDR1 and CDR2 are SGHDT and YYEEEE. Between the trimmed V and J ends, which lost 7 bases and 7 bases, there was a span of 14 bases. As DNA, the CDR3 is TGTGCCAGCGGAAGAACTTCGGGGACCCAGTACTTC. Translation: CASGRTSGTQYF.

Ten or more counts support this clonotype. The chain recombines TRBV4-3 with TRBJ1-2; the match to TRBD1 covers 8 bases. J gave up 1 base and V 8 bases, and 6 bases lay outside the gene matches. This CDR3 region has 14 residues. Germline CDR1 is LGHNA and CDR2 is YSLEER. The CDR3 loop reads CASGWTGNNYGYTF. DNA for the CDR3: TGCGCCAGCGGGTGGACAGGGAATAACTATGGCTACACCTTC.

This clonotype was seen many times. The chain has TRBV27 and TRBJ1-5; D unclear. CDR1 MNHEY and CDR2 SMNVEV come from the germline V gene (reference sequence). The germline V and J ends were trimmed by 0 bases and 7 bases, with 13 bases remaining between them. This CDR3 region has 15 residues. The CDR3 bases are TGTGCCAGCAGTTTATCGATTGCCTCGGGGCAGCCCCAGCATTTT. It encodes CASSLSIASGQPQHF.

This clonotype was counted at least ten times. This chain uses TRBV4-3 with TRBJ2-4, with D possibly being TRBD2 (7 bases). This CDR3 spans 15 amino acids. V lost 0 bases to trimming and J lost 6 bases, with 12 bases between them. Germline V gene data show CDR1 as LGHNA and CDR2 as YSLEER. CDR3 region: CASSQDFGGPNIQYF. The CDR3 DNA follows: TGCGCCAGCAGCCAAGATTTCGGGGGGCCAAACATTCAGTACTTC.

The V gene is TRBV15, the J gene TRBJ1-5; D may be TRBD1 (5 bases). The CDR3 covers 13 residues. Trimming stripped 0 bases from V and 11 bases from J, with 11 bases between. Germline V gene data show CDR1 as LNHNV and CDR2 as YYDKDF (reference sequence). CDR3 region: CATSRDLGETQHF. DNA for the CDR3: TGTGCCACCAGCAGAGATCTAGGGGAGACCCAGCATTTT.

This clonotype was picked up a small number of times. CDR3 protein: CASSLPGPIYEQYF. CDR3 nucleotide sequence: TGTGCCAGCAGCCTTCCGGGGCCTATTTACGAGCAGTACTTC. The chain has TRBV12-3 or TRBV12-4 and TRBJ2-7, with D perhaps being TRBD1 or TRBD2 (5 bases each). V was shortened by 6 bases and J by 4 bases, with 16 bases between the two germline ends. This CDR3 comprises 14 residues.

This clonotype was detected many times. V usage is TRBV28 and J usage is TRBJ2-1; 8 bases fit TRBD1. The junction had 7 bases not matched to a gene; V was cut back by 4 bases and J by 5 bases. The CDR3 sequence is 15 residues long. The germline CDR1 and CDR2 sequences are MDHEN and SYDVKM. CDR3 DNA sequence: TGTGCCAGCAGTTCATCCGGGACAGGAAACAATGAGCAGTTCTTC. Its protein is CASSSSGTGNNEQFF.